The present TCR beta chain was sequenced within a study of PD-1 blockade in classical Hodgkin lymphoma. Assay used: immunoSEQ multiplex PCR; TCRdb lists only in-frame clones, some missing. The table lists roughly 50,000 clones, around 91% of them singletons, with approximately 13% in the top ten. Study observations and caveats: Relapsed/refractory patients reportedly had the lowest baseline TCR diversity, below newly diagnosed patients, who were below healthy donors. Still unresolved is the cause of the repertoire differences, which may be disease activity or prior therapy.

Time point noted: cycle 4 day 1 (C4D1), after five to seven weeks of nivolumab. With no exception, relapse followed autologous stem cell transplantation in all patients, and brentuximab vedotin exposure varied. Concerning this clone itself: Its antigen is still unknown.

Germline V gene sequence: CDR1 SGHNT, CDR2 YYREEE (reference sequence). The CDR3 has 15 residues. V lost 1 base and J lost 9; bases outside the gene matches: 8. The V and J genes are TRBV5-4 and TRBJ2-7, with TRBD2 matching 12 bases. The sequence was obtained from a human donor with classical Hodgkin lymphoma. This material consisted of peripheral blood mononuclear cells (PBMCs), taken before the fourth cycle of nivolumab. This CDR3 reads CASSLRGLAGSGQYF. CDR3 DNA sequence: TGTGCCAGCAGCTTGCGAGGACTAGCGGGATCAGGGCAGTACTTC.